A selection of T cell receptor beta chains follows, all from one sample in a study of Ad26.COV2.S vaccination and SARS-CoV-2 variants. Clones were read by immunoSEQ multiplex PCR, and TCRdb kept only the in-frame ones, dropping some. The table has roughly 400,000 clones, around 92% seen once; the top ten hold 1.5% to 2%. Sequenced here: peripheral blood, sampled in a trial of Ad26.COV2.S vaccine versus placebo. All receptors derive from a person between 18 and 59 years old who received the Ad26.COV2.S COVID-19 vaccine or a placebo. CDR3s include the opening cysteine and the closing phenylalanine or tryptophan. Each record gives: V gene, clone size, D gene, J gene, CDR3 DNA, CDR3 protein. D genes are given only for firm matches. Some rows have no size entry. The others give once, few or many, or a class for an expanded clone.

V gene: TRBV27; clone size: NA; D gene: TRBD2; J gene: TRBJ2-1; CDR3 DNA: TGTGCCAGCAGTTTAGCGGGGGGGACCTACAATGAGCAGTTCTTC; CDR3 protein: CASSLAGGTYNEQFF
V gene: TRBV4-3; clone size: NA; D gene: NA; J gene: TRBJ1-2; CDR3 DNA: TGCGCCAGCAGCCAAGACACTAACTATGGCTACACCTTC; CDR3 protein: CASSQDTNYGYTF
V gene: TRBV4-3; clone size: once; D gene: NA; J gene: TRBJ1-4; CDR3 DNA: TGCGCCAGCAGCCCCTCCGAGGCTGCCGGGGGTGAAAAACTGTTTTTT; CDR3 protein: CASSPSEAAGGEKLFF
V gene: TRBV3-1/TRBV3-2; clone size: NA; D gene: NA; J gene: TRBJ1-2; CDR3 DNA: TGTGCCAGCAGCCAAGGCCTCGGCAGGGCGGGTAACTATGGCTACACCTTC; CDR3 protein: CASSQGLGRAGNYGYTF
V gene: TRBV2; clone size: NA; D gene: NA; J gene: TRBJ2-4; CDR3 DNA: TGTGCCAGCAGTGAGGACAGTCGTCCCTTC; CDR3 protein: CASSEDSRPF
V gene: TRBV30; clone size: NA; D gene: NA; J gene: TRBJ1-1; CDR3 DNA: TGTGCCTGGAGTTTGGACAGTCCCACTGAAGCTTTCTTT; CDR3 protein: CAWSLDSPTEAFF
V gene: TRBV9; clone size: NA; D gene: NA; J gene: TRBJ1-4; CDR3 DNA: TGTGCCAGCAGCGCCACCGGACAGTATAATGAAAAACTGTTTTTT; CDR3 protein: CASSATGQYNEKLFF
V gene: TRBV6-6; clone size: NA; D gene: NA; J gene: TRBJ2-5; CDR3 DNA: TGTGCCAGCAGTGGAGAGACCCAGTACTTC; CDR3 protein: CASSGETQYF
V gene: TRBV7-2; clone size: NA; D gene: NA; J gene: TRBJ1-1; CDR3 DNA: TGTGCCAGCAGCTTAGCCCCCGTTTACACTGAAGCTTTCTTT; CDR3 protein: CASSLAPVYTEAFF
V gene: TRBV24-1; clone size: NA; D gene: NA; J gene: TRBJ1-5; CDR3 DNA: TGTGCCACCAGTGTTGGCCGACGGGGCAATCAGCCCCAGCATTTT; CDR3 protein: CATSVGRRGNQPQHF
V gene: TRBV4-1; clone size: once; D gene: NA; J gene: TRBJ1-2; CDR3 DNA: TGCGCCAGCAGCCAAGATCGGGACCCTTATGGCTACACCTTC; CDR3 protein: CASSQDRDPYGYTF
V gene: TRBV6-1; clone size: NA; D gene: NA; J gene: TRBJ1-2; CDR3 DNA: TGTGCCAGCAGTGAACCGCAGGGGTGGAGCTATGGCTACACCTTC; CDR3 protein: CASSEPQGWSYGYTF
V gene: TRBV7-2; clone size: NA; D gene: NA; J gene: TRBJ1-6; CDR3 DNA: TGTGCCAGCAGCTACCTCGGGGGCGCCAAGAATTCACCCCTCCACTTT; CDR3 protein: CASSYLGGAKNSPLHF
V gene: TRBV12-5; clone size: NA; D gene: NA; J gene: TRBJ2-1; CDR3 DNA: TGTGCTAGACCCCCGAGTGCGGCGCGGGCGAGCTCCAGTAAGCAGTTCTTC; CDR3 protein: CARPPSAARASSSKQFF
V gene: TRBV19; clone size: few; D gene: NA; J gene: TRBJ1-5; CDR3 DNA: TGTGCCAGTATGCTGGGGGCCGGCAATCAGCCCCAGCATTTT; CDR3 protein: CASMLGAGNQPQHF
V gene: TRBV9; clone size: NA; D gene: NA; J gene: TRBJ1-4; CDR3 DNA: TGTGCCAGCAGCGCCGGGGATTATGAAAAACTGTTTTTT; CDR3 protein: CASSAGDYEKLFF
V gene: TRBV15; clone size: NA; D gene: NA; J gene: TRBJ1-4; CDR3 DNA: TGTGCCACCAGCAGAGATAGGACGGCAGCAACTAATGAAAAACTGTTTTTT; CDR3 protein: CATSRDRTAATNEKLFF
V gene: TRBV3-1/TRBV3-2; clone size: NA; D gene: NA; J gene: TRBJ1-6; CDR3 DNA: TGTGCCAGCAGCCGGGACCCGGCGGATAATTCACCCCTCCACTTT; CDR3 protein: CASSRDPADNSPLHF